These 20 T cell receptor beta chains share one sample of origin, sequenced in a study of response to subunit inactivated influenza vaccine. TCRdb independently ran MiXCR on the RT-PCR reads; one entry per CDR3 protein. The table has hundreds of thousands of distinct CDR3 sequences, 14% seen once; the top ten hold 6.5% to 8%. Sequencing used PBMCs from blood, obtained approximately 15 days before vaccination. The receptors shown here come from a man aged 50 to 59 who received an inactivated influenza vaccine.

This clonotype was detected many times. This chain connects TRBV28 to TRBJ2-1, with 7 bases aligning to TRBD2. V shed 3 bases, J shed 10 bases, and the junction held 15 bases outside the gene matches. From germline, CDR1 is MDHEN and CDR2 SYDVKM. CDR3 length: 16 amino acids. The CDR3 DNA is TGTGCCAGCAGTTTTGGAGGGACCTACCTCGGGGGGGAGCAGTTCTTC. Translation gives CASSFGGTYLGGEQFF. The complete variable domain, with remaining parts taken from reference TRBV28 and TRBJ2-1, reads DVKVTQSSRYLVKRTGEKVFLECVQDMDHENMFWYRQDPGLGLRLIYFSYDVKMKEKGDIPEGYSVSREKKERFSLILESASTNQTSMYLCASSFGGTYLGGEQFFGPGTRLTVL.

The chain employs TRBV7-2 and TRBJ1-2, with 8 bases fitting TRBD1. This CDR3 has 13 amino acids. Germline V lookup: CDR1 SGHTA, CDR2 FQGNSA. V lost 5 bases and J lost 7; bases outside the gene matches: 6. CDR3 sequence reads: CASSGRGRSGYTF. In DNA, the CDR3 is TGTGCCAGCAGCGGCAGGGGGCGCTCTGGCTACACCTTC.

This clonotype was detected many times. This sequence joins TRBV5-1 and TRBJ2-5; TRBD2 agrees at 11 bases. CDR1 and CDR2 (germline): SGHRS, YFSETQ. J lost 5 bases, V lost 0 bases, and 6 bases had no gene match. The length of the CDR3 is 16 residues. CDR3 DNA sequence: TGCGCCAGCAGCTTGGGACTAGCGGGGTCCGTTGAGACCCAGTACTTC. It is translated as CASSLGLAGSVETQYF. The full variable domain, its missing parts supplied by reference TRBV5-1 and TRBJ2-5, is KAGVTQTPRYLIKTRGQQVTLSCSPISGHRSVSWYQQTPGQGLQFLFEYFSETQRNKGNFPGRFSGRQFSNSRSEMNVSTLELGDSALYLCASSLGLAGSVETQYFGPGTRLLVL.

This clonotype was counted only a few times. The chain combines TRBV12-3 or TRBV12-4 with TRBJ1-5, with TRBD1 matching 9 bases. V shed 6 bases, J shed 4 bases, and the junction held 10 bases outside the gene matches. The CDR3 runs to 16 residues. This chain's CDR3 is CASSLRDRVGNQPQHF. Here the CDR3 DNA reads TGTGCCAGCAGCCTTAGGGACAGGGTGGGGAATCAGCCCCAGCATTTT.

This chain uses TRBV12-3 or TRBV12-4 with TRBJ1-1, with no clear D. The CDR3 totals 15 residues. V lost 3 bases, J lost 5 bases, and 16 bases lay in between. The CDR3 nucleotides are TGTGCCAGCAGTTTGGGAGATGAAGTGGGGACTGAAGCTTTCTTT. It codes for CASSLGDEVGTEAFF.

The CDR3 region is CASRPIGFITEAFF. The CDR3 DNA reads TGTGCAAGTCGTCCGATAGGGTTTATCACTGAAGCTTTCTTT. V and J are TRBV12-2 and TRBJ1-1. TRBV12-2 is reported as a pseudogene. CDR3 length equals 14 residues.

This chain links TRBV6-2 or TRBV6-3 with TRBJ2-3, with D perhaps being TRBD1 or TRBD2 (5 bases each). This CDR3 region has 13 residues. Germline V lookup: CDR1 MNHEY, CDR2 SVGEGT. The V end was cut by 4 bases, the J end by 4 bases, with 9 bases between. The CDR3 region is CASSWGSSDTQYF. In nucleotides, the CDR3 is TGTGCCAGCAGTTGGGGGAGTTCAGATACGCAGTATTTT.

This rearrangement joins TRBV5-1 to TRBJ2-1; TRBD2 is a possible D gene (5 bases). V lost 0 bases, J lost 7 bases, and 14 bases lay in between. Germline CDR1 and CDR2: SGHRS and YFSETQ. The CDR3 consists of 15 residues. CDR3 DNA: TGCGCCAGCAGCTTGGCCCGCACTGCGGGTAATGAGCAGTTCTTC. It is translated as CASSLARTAGNEQFF.

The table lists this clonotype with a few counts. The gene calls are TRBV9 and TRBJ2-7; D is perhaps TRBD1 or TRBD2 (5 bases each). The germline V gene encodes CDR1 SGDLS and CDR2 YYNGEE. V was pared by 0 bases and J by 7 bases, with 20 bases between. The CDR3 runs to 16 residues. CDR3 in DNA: TGTGCCAGCAGCGTAGGCGAAGGCCAGGGAGCTCGGGAGCAGTACTTC. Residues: CASSVGEGQGAREQYF. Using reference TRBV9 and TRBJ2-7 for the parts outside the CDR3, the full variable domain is DSGVTQTPKHLITATGQRVTLRCSPRSGDLSVYWYQQSLDQGLQFLIQYYNGEERAKGNILERFSAQQFPDLHSELNLSSLELGDSALYFCASSVGEGQGAREQYFGPGTRLTVT.

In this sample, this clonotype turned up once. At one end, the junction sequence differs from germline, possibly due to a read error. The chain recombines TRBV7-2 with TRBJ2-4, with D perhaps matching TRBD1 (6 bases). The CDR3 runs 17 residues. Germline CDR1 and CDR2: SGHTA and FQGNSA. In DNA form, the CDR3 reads TGTGTCAGCAGCCCCCGGGACATTTTTTTAGCCAAAAACATTCAGTACTTC. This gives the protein CVSSPRDIFLAKNIQYF.

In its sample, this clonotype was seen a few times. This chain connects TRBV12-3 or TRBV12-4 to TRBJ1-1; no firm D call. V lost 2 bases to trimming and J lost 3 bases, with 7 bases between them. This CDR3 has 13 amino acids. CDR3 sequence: CASSLRRHTEAFF. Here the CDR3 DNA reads TGTGCCAGCAGTTTAAGGCGCCACACTGAAGCTTTCTTT.

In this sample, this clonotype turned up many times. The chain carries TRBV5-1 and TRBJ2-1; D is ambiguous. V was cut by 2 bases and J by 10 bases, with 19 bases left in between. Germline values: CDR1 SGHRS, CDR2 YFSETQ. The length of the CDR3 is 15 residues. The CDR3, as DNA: TGCGCCAGCAGCTTAGGTTCCACCCGCCGGACGGAGCAGTTCTTC. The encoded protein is CASSLGSTRRTEQFF.

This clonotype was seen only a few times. In DNA, the CDR3 is TGTGCCAGTACCGACAGCGGGCTGAACACCGGGGAGCTGTTTTTT. It is translated as CASTDSGLNTGELFF. This rearrangement joins TRBV19 to TRBJ2-2; D perhaps matches TRBD2 (6 bases). This CDR3 is built from 15 residues. The germline V and J ends were trimmed by 7 bases and 1 base, with 13 bases remaining between them. Germline assignment: CDR1 LNHDA and CDR2 SQIVND (reference sequence). Looking up the rest from reference TRBV19 and TRBJ2-2 gives the full variable domain: DGGITQSPKYLFRKEGQNVTLSCEQNLNHDAMYWYRQDPGQGLRLIYYSQIVNDFQKGDIAEGYSVSREKKESFPLTVTSAQKNPTAFYLCASTDSGLNTGELFFGEGSRLTVL.

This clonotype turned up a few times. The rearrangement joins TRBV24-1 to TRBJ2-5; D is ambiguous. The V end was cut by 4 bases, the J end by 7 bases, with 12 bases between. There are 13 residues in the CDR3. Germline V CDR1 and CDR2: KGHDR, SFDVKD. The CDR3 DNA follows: TGTGCCACCAGTGACCCATCGCTCCGGACCCAGTACTTC. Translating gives CATSDPSLRTQYF.

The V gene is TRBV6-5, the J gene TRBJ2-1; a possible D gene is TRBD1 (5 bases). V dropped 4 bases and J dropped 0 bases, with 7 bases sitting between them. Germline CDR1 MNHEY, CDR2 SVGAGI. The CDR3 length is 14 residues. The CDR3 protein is CASSSQGSYNEQFF. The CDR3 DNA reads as TGTGCCAGCAGTTCCCAGGGCTCCTACAATGAGCAGTTCTTC.

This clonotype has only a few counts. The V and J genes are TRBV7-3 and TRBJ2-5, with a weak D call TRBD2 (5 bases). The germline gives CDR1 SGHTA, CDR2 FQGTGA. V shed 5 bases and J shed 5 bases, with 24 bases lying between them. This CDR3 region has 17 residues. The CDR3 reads CASSLAGSTPPEETQYF. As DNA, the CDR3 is TGTGCCAGCAGCCTCGCGGGCTCTACTCCCCCGGAGGAGACCCAGTACTTC.

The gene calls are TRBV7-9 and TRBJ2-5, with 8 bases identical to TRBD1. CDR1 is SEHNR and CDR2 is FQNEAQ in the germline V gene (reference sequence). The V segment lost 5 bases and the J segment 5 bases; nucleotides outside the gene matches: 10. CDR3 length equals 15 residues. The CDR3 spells CASSPRQGRGETQYF. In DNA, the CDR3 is TGTGCCAGCAGCCCAAGACAGGGGCGAGGGGAGACCCAGTACTTC. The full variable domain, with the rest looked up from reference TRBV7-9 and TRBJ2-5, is DTGVSQNPRHKITKRGQNVTFRCDPISEHNRLYWYRQTLGQGPEFLTYFQNEAQLEKSRLLSDRFSAERPKGSFSTLEIQRTEQGDSAMYLCASSPRQGRGETQYFGPGTRLLVL.

The CDR3 region has the DNA TGTGCCAGCAGCTTATTCTTGGGTAGCGGTAATTCACCCCTCCACTTT. It is translated as CASSLFLGSGNSPLHF. This rearrangement joins TRBV7-9 to TRBJ1-6; the D is unclear. CDR1 is SEHNR, CDR2 FQNEAQ, per germline (reference sequence). This CDR3 region has 16 residues. Trimming cost V 2 bases and J 6 bases, with 14 bases left between them.

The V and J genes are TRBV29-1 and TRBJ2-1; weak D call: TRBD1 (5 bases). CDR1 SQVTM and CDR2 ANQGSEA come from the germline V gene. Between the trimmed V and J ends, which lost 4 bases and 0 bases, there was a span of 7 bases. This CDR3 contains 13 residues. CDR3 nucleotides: TGCAGCGTTGGTGACAGCTCCTACAATGAGCAGTTCTTC. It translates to CSVGDSSYNEQFF.

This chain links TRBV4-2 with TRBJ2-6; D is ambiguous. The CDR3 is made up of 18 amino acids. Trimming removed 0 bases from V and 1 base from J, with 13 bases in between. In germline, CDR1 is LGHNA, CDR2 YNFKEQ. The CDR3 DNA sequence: TGTGCCAGCAGCCAAGAAGGTGGGCCCTCGTCTGGGGCCAACGTCCTGACTTTC. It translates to CASSQEGGPSSGANVLTF.